These 20 T cell receptor beta chains were all obtained from the same sample, sequenced in a study of a mutant IDH1 vaccine in newly diagnosed glioma. Indicated time point: week 5, during vaccination. Vaccinated patients received 300 ug of mutant IDH1 20-mer peptide per dose, with topical imiquimod. Method: immunoSEQ multiplex PCR; TCRdb's copy keeps in-frame clones and lacks some. The table records 35,000 to 45,000 clones, approximately 90% of them present only once. No antigen is known for these receptors. Sequences were derived from PBMCs, sampled from a glioma patient whose treatment included an IDH1 peptide vaccine. The receptors were sampled from a man in his forties or fifties with glioma.

This chain connects TRBV5-1 to TRBJ1-5; 7 positions agree with TRBD1. Germline V gives CDR1 SGHRS, CDR2 YFSETQ. V gave up 5 bases and J gave up 1 base; unmatched junction bases: 9. The CDR3 is 16 residues long. CDR3 amino acids: CASSPTGATSNQPQHF. The CDR3 nucleotides are TGCGCCAGCAGTCCCACAGGGGCCACCAGCAATCAGCCCCAGCATTTT.

This clone was seen once. The chain couples TRBV5-6 to TRBJ2-7, with 11 positions matching TRBD1. Germline V lookup: CDR1 SGHDT, CDR2 YYEEEE. Trimming cost V 3 bases and J 3 bases; bases outside gene matches: 5. The CDR3 has 15 residues. The CDR3 DNA is TGTGCCAGCAGCTCGGGGACAGGGGGGAACTACGAGCAGTACTTC. Encoded protein: CASSSGTGGNYEQYF.

The chain employs TRBV7-9 and TRBJ2-1; 9 positions match TRBD1. Germline CDR1 is SEHNR and CDR2 is FQNEAQ (reference sequence). The CDR3 loop spans 15 amino acids. V lost 6 bases, J lost 3 bases, and 6 bases stayed unmatched. CDR3 residues: CASSTGQGDYNEQFF. The CDR3 bases are TGTGCCAGCAGTACGGGACAGGGAGACTACAATGAGCAGTTCTTC.

V usage is TRBV30 and J usage is TRBJ2-3, with TRBD1 matching 12 bases. V lost 5 bases to trimming and J lost 5 bases; unmatched junction nucleotides: 8. The CDR3 loop spans 15 amino acids. Germline-derived CDR1 and CDR2 are GTSNPN and SVGIG (reference sequence). The CDR3 DNA follows: TGTGCCTGGTCCGGGACAGGGGGCTGGGGAGATACGCAGTATTTT. This codes for CAWSGTGGWGDTQYF.

The rearrangement joins TRBV5-6 to TRBJ1-5, with 7 positions matching TRBD1. The CDR3 has 15 amino acids. Germline CDR1 reads SGHDT; CDR2 reads YYEEEE. After removal of 0 bases from V and 7 bases from J, the junction contained 7 bases not matched to a gene. CDR3 bases: TGTGCCAGCAGCTTGGCCACAGGGGTTGGGCAGCCCCAGCATTTT. This translates into CASSLATGVGQPQHF.

The rearrangement links TRBV4-1 to TRBJ2-5; D unclear. The CDR3 loop spans 13 amino acids. V dropped 0 bases and J dropped 5 bases, with 7 bases sitting between them. CDR1 is MGHRA and CDR2 is YSYEKL in the germline V gene. CDR3 coding DNA: TGCGCCAGCAGCCAAGAGTGGGCGGAGACCCAGTACTTC. Translation gives CASSQEWAETQYF.

V is TRBV7-8 and J is TRBJ2-2; D unresolved. Germline CDR1 is SGHVS and CDR2 is FQNEAQ. The CDR3 spans 16 residues. V was shortened by 3 bases and J by 6 bases, with 17 bases between the two germline ends. This CDR3 is CASSFDHSPRSGELFF. The CDR3 DNA reads TGTGCCAGCAGCTTTGACCACTCGCCAAGATCCGGGGAGCTGTTTTTT.

This sequence joins TRBV5-6 and TRBJ1-1; D is undetermined. This CDR3 region has 14 residues. V shed 2 bases and J shed 1 base, with 9 bases lying between them. Per the germline V gene, CDR1 is SGHDT and CDR2 is YYEEEE. The CDR3 DNA is TGTGCCAGCAGCTTTATTTCAGCGAACACTGAAGCTTTCTTT. This translates into CASSFISANTEAFF.

This chain links TRBV6-1 with TRBJ2-3; unclear D gene. Germline V gives CDR1 MNHNS, CDR2 SASEGT. V gave up 0 bases and J gave up 5 bases, with 6 bases separating them. The CDR3 sequence is 13 residues long. The CDR3 DNA is TGTGCCAGCAGTGAAGCGCTTCAAGATACGCAGTATTTT. Its translation is CASSEALQDTQYF.

V usage is TRBV7-9 and J usage is TRBJ2-3; D is perhaps TRBD1 (6 bases). Trimming took 0 bases from V and 2 from J, leaving 12 bases between them. CDR3 length: 16 amino acids. Germline loops: CDR1 SEHNR, CDR2 FQNEAQ (reference sequence). CDR3 loop: CASSLALQGSTDTQYF. The CDR3, as DNA: TGTGCCAGCAGCTTAGCCCTACAGGGATCCACAGATACGCAGTATTTT.

The rearrangement joins TRBV2 to TRBJ2-7; 10 nucleotides match TRBD1. This CDR3 spans 14 amino acids. Germline assignment: CDR1 SNHLY and CDR2 FYNNEI. V dropped 4 bases and J dropped 2; count of bases not matched to a gene: 2. CDR3 region: CASSVGQGPYEQYF. In DNA form, the CDR3 reads TGTGCCAGCAGTGTGGGACAGGGGCCCTACGAGCAGTACTTC.

CDR3 in DNA: TGTGCCAGCAGGGAAAGGGACTTACCCTACGAGCAGTACTTC. Translated, it gives CASRERDLPYEQYF. This chain joins TRBV2 and TRBJ2-7; a possible D gene is TRBD2 (6 bases). The CDR3 totals 14 residues. CDR1 and CDR2 (germline): SNHLY, FYNNEI. Trimming took 6 bases from V and 2 from J, leaving 14 bases between them.

The chain links TRBV9 to TRBJ2-5, with 7 bases aligning to TRBD1. Germline loops: CDR1 SGDLS, CDR2 YYNGEE. This CDR3 has 13 residues. J gave up 4 bases and V 3 bases, and 3 bases lay outside the gene matches. This chain's CDR3 is CASSEGATETQYF. CDR3 nucleotide sequence: TGTGCCAGCAGCGAGGGGGCCACAGAGACCCAGTACTTC.

V is TRBV6-6 and J is TRBJ1-1, with D maybe TRBD1 (6 bases). Between the trimmed V and J ends, which lost 2 bases and 0 bases, there was a span of 13 bases. Germline-derived CDR1 and CDR2 are MNHNY and SVGAGI (reference sequence). The CDR3 contains 16 residues. The CDR3 sequence is CASSYGSGVMNTEAFF. The CDR3, as DNA: TGTGCCAGCAGTTACGGGTCAGGGGTTATGAACACTGAAGCTTTCTTT.

The table lists this clone with a count of one. The chain joins TRBV5-1 to TRBJ2-7; 8 nucleotides align to TRBD1. CDR1 SGHRS and CDR2 YFSETQ come from the germline V gene. This CDR3 has 16 residues. Losses at the gene ends were 4 bases for V and 3 bases for J; bases not matched to a gene: 12. The DNA of the CDR3 is TGCGCCAGCAGCCCAGTCTCGGGACAGGTCCACTACGAGCAGTACTTC. Its translation is CASSPVSGQVHYEQYF.

This chain links TRBV4-1 with TRBJ2-4, with TRBD2 identical over 10 bases. The CDR3 contains 16 residues. With 3 bases clipped from V and 1 base from J, the junction kept 3 bases outside the gene matches. The germline V gene has CDR1 MGHRA and CDR2 YSYEKL. For the CDR3, the DNA is TGCGCCAGCAGCCAGGAGACTAGCGGGGCCAAAAACATTCAGTACTTC. Translated: CASSQETSGAKNIQYF.

This chain joins TRBV30 and TRBJ2-7, with 8 positions matching TRBD1. The CDR3 covers 13 residues. The ends lost 3 bases at V and 6 bases at J; junction bases unmatched: 7. Germline V gene sequence: CDR1 GTSNPN, CDR2 SVGIG (reference sequence). The CDR3 DNA follows: TGTGCCTGGAGGCCCAGGACAGGGACCGAGCAGTACTTC. It yields the protein CAWRPRTGTEQYF. Full variable domain (rest looked up from reference TRBV30 and TRBJ2-7): SQTIHQWPATLVQPVGSPLSLECTVEGTSNPNLYWYRQAAGRGLQLLFYSVGIGQISSEVPQNLSASRPQDRQFILSSKKLLLSDSGFYLCAWRPRTGTEQYFGPGTRLTVT.

J is TRBJ2-1 and V is TRBV7-8; 7 bases are a match to TRBD2. V dropped 7 bases and J dropped 1; count of bases not matched to a gene: 4. The length of the CDR3 is 14 residues. Germline assignment: CDR1 SGHVS and CDR2 FQNEAQ. The CDR3 reads CASIRGSSYNEQFF. CDR3 coding DNA: TGTGCCAGCATCCGCGGGAGTTCCTACAATGAGCAGTTCTTC.

This clone has just a few counts. The gene calls are TRBV11-2 and TRBJ2-7; D not certain. V lost 0 bases and J lost 4, with 13 bases in between. In germline, CDR1 is SGHAT, CDR2 FQNNGV. The CDR3 is made up of 15 amino acids. For the CDR3, the DNA is TGTGCCAGCAGCTTAGATCAGGTACAAGGATACGAGCAGTACTTC. It yields the protein CASSLDQVQGYEQYF.

The CDR3 sequence is CASSEGLYRGYGYTF. CDR3 nucleotides: TGTGCCAGCAGTGAAGGACTGTATAGGGGGTATGGCTACACCTTC. The chain combines TRBV2 with TRBJ1-2, with TRBD1 as a possible D gene (6 bases). Germline V gene lookup returns CDR1 SNHLY and CDR2 FYNNEI. The CDR3 spans 15 residues. The germline V and J ends were trimmed by 1 base and 5 bases, with 14 bases remaining between them.